The 11 T cell receptor beta chains below come from one sample, sequenced in a study of T-cell memory formation after mild COVID-19 (dated by TCRdb to the early 2020s). The protocol used for the library was 5' RACE. The sequencer was an Illumina NovaSeq 6000. The public reads were run again by TCRdb, first through fastp at Q25 and then through MiXCR, and only productive beta chains were kept. Duplicate CDR3 protein sequences are folded into a single record with the most common DNA and genes. The sample includes around 440,000 distinct CDR3 sequences, with roughly 18% observed a single time. The ten largest clones capture roughly an eighth of the sample. Source material: PBMCs or a T cell subset sorted from them (not recorded which). These receptors were obtained from an adult woman who had mild COVID-19 (a few samples of this study predate the infection). The sample titles of this study are shuffled in the database, so cell type and time point are left out; the donor was told from shared clones.

This clonotype has at least ten counts. The chain carries TRBV6-2 or TRBV6-3 and TRBJ1-1; 7 nucleotides match TRBD1. This CDR3 has 15 amino acids. The germline V gene has CDR1 MNHEY and CDR2 SVGEGT. The J segment lost 4 bases and the V segment lost 2 bases, leaving 7 bases of the junction unmatched. CDR3 sequence: CASSYVGTVLTEAFF. In DNA form, the CDR3 reads TGTGCCAGCAGTTACGTGGGGACAGTTCTCACTGAAGCTTTCTTT.

This clonotype showed up just a few times. V is TRBV10-3 and J is TRBJ1-5, with TRBD1 matching 8 bases. Germline CDR1 and CDR2: ENHRY and SYGVKD. The trim removed 5 bases at V and 5 bases at J, leaving 5 bases unmatched. This CDR3 has 14 residues. The CDR3 loop reads CAISPGQEHQPQHF. CDR3 in DNA: TGTGCCATCAGTCCGGGACAGGAACATCAGCCCCAGCATTTT.

This chain joins TRBV5-1 and TRBJ2-7; TRBD2 is a possible D gene (6 bases). CDR1 is SGHRS and CDR2 is YFSETQ in the germline V gene. The CDR3 loop spans 15 amino acids. Trimming removed 2 bases at V and 1 base at J, with 13 bases between. CDR3 DNA sequence: TGCGCCAGCAGCTTATTCTGGGACTCATCCTACGAGCAGTACTTC. It specifies CASSLFWDSSYEQYF.

Only a few counts were recorded for this clonotype. V is TRBV12-3 or TRBV12-4 and J is TRBJ2-7; a possible D gene is TRBD1 (6 bases). This CDR3 has 14 residues. Trimming pared 6 bases from V and 3 bases from J, leaving 15 bases between. DNA for the CDR3: TGTGCCAGCAGGATACAGGGTTGGGGCTACGAGCAGTACTTC. It translates to CASRIQGWGYEQYF.

In its sample, this clonotype was seen a few times. The rearrangement links TRBV7-3 to TRBJ2-5, with D possibly being TRBD2 (5 bases). V shed 5 bases and J shed 5 bases, with 12 bases lying between them. Germline lookup yields CDR1 SGHTA and CDR2 FQGTGA. CDR3 length: 13 amino acids. For the CDR3, the DNA is TGTGCCAGCAGCACTGGCCGGGGTGAGACCCAGTACTTC. Its translation is CASSTGRGETQYF.

This clonotype was seen more than once but under ten times. The chain uses TRBV12-1 and TRBJ2-3; the D call in the table, TRBD1, was not verified against the DNA. TRBV12-1 is a known pseudogene. The CDR3 is 17 amino acids. The CDR3 nucleotides read TGTGCCAGCAGCTTCCTCACGGGACAGGGGTGCACAGATACGCAGTATTTT. Protein: CASSFLTGQGCTDTQYF.

The genes are TRBV6-2 or TRBV6-3 and TRBJ1-2; D might be TRBD1 (6 bases). Germline values: CDR1 MNHEY, CDR2 SVGEGT. V gave up 2 bases and J gave up 6 bases, with 13 bases separating them. The CDR3 totals 14 residues. The CDR3 DNA reads TGTGCCAGCAGTTACAGAGGGGGGAGAAATGGCTACACCTTC. It codes for CASSYRGGRNGYTF.

The chain is built from TRBV6-5 and TRBJ2-7; 11 bases align to TRBD2. Unmatched junction bases numbered 12, after V lost 2 bases and J lost 6 bases. The germline V gene encodes CDR1 MNHEY and CDR2 SVGAGI. CDR3 length equals 17 residues. CDR3 loop: CASSYGTSGLLPREQYF. CDR3 nucleotide sequence: TGTGCCAGCAGTTACGGGACTAGCGGACTCCTCCCCCGCGAGCAGTACTTC.

This clonotype was picked up a small number of times. This chain connects TRBV5-1 to TRBJ2-3; no reliable D call. V gave up 0 bases and J gave up 4 bases, with 18 bases separating them. Germline V gives CDR1 SGHRS, CDR2 YFSETQ. The CDR3 is 17 residues long. CDR3 in DNA: TGCGCCAGCAGCTTGGGGGTCTTGGCTATAGGATCAGATACGCAGTATTTT. Translated, it gives CASSLGVLAIGSDTQYF.

There are a few counts of this clonotype. This chain uses TRBV2 with TRBJ1-4, with 9 positions matching TRBD1. The germline V gene has CDR1 SNHLY and CDR2 FYNNEI. The trim removed 5 bases at V and 10 bases at J, leaving 8 bases unmatched. The CDR3 is 14 amino acids. CDR3 protein: CASSSTGGFGKLFF. In nucleotides, the CDR3 is TGTGCCAGCAGTTCGACAGGGGGTTTTGGAAAACTGTTTTTT.

The J gene is TRBJ1-2, the V gene TRBV20-1; D not resolved. V lost 4 bases to trimming and J lost 5 bases, with 17 bases between them. CDR3 length equals 14 residues. CDR1 is DFQATT, CDR2 SNEGSKA, per germline (reference sequence). The CDR3 nucleotides read TGCAGTGCTAAACCTCGGGAAAAGTCTTATGGCTACACCTTC. Translating it yields CSAKPREKSYGYTF.